These T cell receptor beta chains were read from a single sample in a study of blood T cell repertoires in COVID-19. Method: immunoSEQ multiplex PCR; TCRdb's copy keeps in-frame clones and lacks some. The table records some 200,000 clones, 80% to 90% of them present only once. The sample consisted of PBMCs or T cells enriched from blood (not recorded which). These receptors were collected from a woman in her 40s with acute COVID-19. The CDR3 runs from the conserved cysteine through the conserved F or W. A D gene is named only where the DNA matches it firmly. Size is stated for part of the rows, as once, few or many counts, or as a class when the clone is expanded.

>NA|TRBJ2-6|TRBV6-5|NA
TGTGCCAGCAGGAAACAGGGCTCGGGGGCCAACGTCCTGACTTTC
CASRKQGSGANVLTF
>NA|TRBJ1-1|TRBV2|NA
TGTGCCAGCACCGGAGGGTTAGGGGCGAACACTGAAGCTTTCTTT
CASTGGLGANTEAFF
>once|TRBJ1-1|TRBV29-1|TRBD1
TGCAGCGTTGACGCGGGACAGGGCGCTTTCTTT
CSVDAGQGAFF
>NA|TRBJ1-1|TRBV12-5|NA
TGTGCTAGTGGTTTACTCAACACTGAAGCTTTCTTT
CASGLLNTEAFF
>NA|TRBJ1-2|TRBV2|NA
TGTGCCAGCAGTGAACGACAGAATGGCTACACCTTC
CASSERQNGYTF
>NA|TRBJ2-1|TRBV5-1|TRBD2
TGCGCCAGCAGCTTGGGGCTAGCGGGCTACAATGAGCAGTTCTTC
CASSLGLAGYNEQFF
>once|TRBJ1-2|TRBV19|TRBD1
TGTGCCAGTAGTGCCCCCCGGACAGGGCTTAACTATGGCTACACCTTC
CASSAPRTGLNYGYTF
>NA|TRBJ2-3|TRBV4-3|TRBD2
TGCGCCAGCAGCCAAGATGGGATAGCGGGTCCCACAGATACGCAGTATTTT
CASSQDGIAGPTDTQYF
>NA|TRBJ2-3|TRBV7-9|TRBD1
TGTGCCAGCAGCCCTGGGGCATCGACAGGGAAGGATACGCAGTATTTT
CASSPGASTGKDTQYF
>NA|TRBJ1-1|TRBV9|NA
TGTGCCAGCAGCGTAGACCGGGGGTCGTATATGAACACTGAAGCTTTCTTT
CASSVDRGSYMNTEAFF
>NA|TRBJ1-1|TRBV5-4|NA
TGTGCCAGCAGCTTGGTCGGGCAACGGAGGGTTGAAGCTTTCTTT
CASSLVGQRRVEAFF
>NA|TRBJ1-2|TRBV27|TRBD1
TGTGCCAGCAGCCCCTCGACAGGGCTTGGCTACACCTTC
CASSPSTGLGYTF
>once|TRBJ1-6|TRBV19|NA
TGTGCCAGTAGTATTGGGGCTTCACCCCTCCACTTT
CASSIGASPLHF
>NA|TRBJ1-1|TRBV19|NA
TGTGCCAGTAGTAGGGCAACTGAAGCTTTCTTT
CASSRATEAFF
>NA|TRBJ1-2|TRBV9|NA
TGTGCCAGCAGCGGCGGACAGAGGAGATCTGGCTACACCTTC
CASSGGQRRSGYTF
>NA|TRBJ1-5|TRBV24-1|TRBD1
TGTGCCACCAGTGACGCGACAGGGGGCCAGCCCCAGCATTTT
CATSDATGGQPQHF
>NA|TRBJ1-5|TRBV7-2|NA
TGTGCCAGCAGCTTAAGACAGATTAGCAATCAGCCCCAGCATTTT
CASSLRQISNQPQHF
>NA|TRBJ1-1|TRBV5-1|TRBD1
TGCGCCAGCAGCTGGACCCGCAGGGGGACGAACACTGAAGCTTTCTTT
CASSWTRRGTNTEAFF
>NA|TRBJ1-3|TRBV9|NA
TGTGCCAGCAGCCCAAACCACCGGGCGGGGGGAAACACCATATATTTT
CASSPNHRAGGNTIYF
>NA|TRBJ1-1|TRBV12-3/TRBV12-4|NA
TGTGCCAGCAGCCAGTGGGCGACTGAAGCTTTCTTT
CASSQWATEAFF
>NA|TRBJ1-1|TRBV30|NA
TGTGCCTGGAAAGTATTAGTGCGCGCTTTCTTT
CAWKVLVRAFF
>NA|TRBJ1-3|TRBV2|NA
TGTGCCAGCAGTGGGGCCTGGCCCTCTGGAAACACCATATATTTT
CASSGAWPSGNTIYF
>NA|TRBJ2-1|TRBV24-1|NA
TGTGCCACCAGTGATTCCAGGGGCAATGAGCAGTTCTTC
CATSDSRGNEQFF
>NA|TRBJ1-1|TRBV7-2|TRBD1
TGTGCCAGCAGCTTAAATATCGGACAGGGGAACGTGAACACTGAAGCTTTCTTT
CASSLNIGQGNVNTEAFF
>NA|TRBJ1-5|TRBV7-2|TRBD1
TGTGCCAGCAGCGTTACAGGGGGAAGAGATCAGCCCCAGCATTTT
CASSVTGGRDQPQHF
>NA|TRBJ1-2|TRBV14|NA
TGTGCCACCGGAATGCCGGGAAACTATGGCTACACCTTC
CATGMPGNYGYTF
>NA|TRBJ1-6|TRBV28|TRBD1
TGTGCCACCAAAACCGAACACGCAAGACAGGGACTTTGGTCACCCCTCCACTTT
CATKTEHARQGLWSPLHF
>NA|TRBJ2-2|TRBV19|NA
TGTGCCAGTAGTACGTATAACACCGGGGAGCTGTTTTTT
CASSTYNTGELFF
>NA|TRBJ1-1|TRBV13|NA
TGTGCCAGCAGCACGCAACTATCAGGGGTCTCGTTGAACACTGAAGCTTTCTTT
CASSTQLSGVSLNTEAFF
>NA|TRBJ1-1|TRBV28|NA
TGTGCCAGCAGTTCGGGGGGGGCCATGAACACTGAAGCTTTCTTT
CASSSGGAMNTEAFF
>NA|TRBJ1-2|TRBV11-2|NA
TGTGCCAGCAGCTCCATCAAACGGGAAAACTATGGCTACACCTTC
CASSSIKRENYGYTF
>once|TRBJ1-5|TRBV19|NA
TGTGCCAGTACCCACCTCAATGGAGCCCAGCATTTT
CASTHLNGAQHF
>NA|TRBJ1-2|TRBV6-6|NA
TGTGCCAGCAACCTACTAGGGAGTTATAACTATGGCTACACCTTC
CASNLLGSYNYGYTF
>NA|TRBJ1-1|TRBV5-1|NA
TGCGCCAGCACCAGTCTAGGGGATGGTTACAAAGCTTTCTTT
CASTSLGDGYKAFF
>NA|TRBJ1-2|TRBV19|TRBD1
TGTGCCACCAGGGGACAGGGGGCTCGTGGCTACACCTTC
CATRGQGARGYTF
>NA|TRBJ1-1|TRBV13|NA
TGTGCCAGCAGCTTAGTGCGGATGAATCGGGCTTTCTTT
CASSLVRMNRAFF
>NA|TRBJ1-4|TRBV7-8|NA
TGTGCCAGCAGCGCCGGAACGACAACTCACGGTGAAAAACTGTTTTTT
CASSAGTTTHGEKLFF
>once|TRBJ2-1|TRBV27|NA
TGTGCCAGCAGTTTTAGGCGGGGGCCGGGTGAGCAGTTCTTC
CASSFRRGPGEQFF
>once|TRBJ1-2|TRBV9|NA
TGTGCCAGCAGCGCGGGGACTGTGGATGGCTACACCTTC
CASSAGTVDGYTF
>once|TRBJ1-4|TRBV4-1|TRBD1
TGCGCCAGCAGCCAGACAGTCAGACAGGGGGCGTTCCCGGGGGCACGCGGGGAAAAACTGTTTTTT
CASSQTVRQGAFPGARGEKLFF
>NA|TRBJ2-3|TRBV2|NA
TGTGCCAGCAGTGAGGAGAGGTCCCCAGATACGCAGTATTTT
CASSEERSPDTQYF
>NA|TRBJ2-2|TRBV30|NA
TGTGCCTGGTCCCAGTGGACCGGGGAGCTGTTTTTT
CAWSQWTGELFF
>NA|TRBJ2-5|TRBV4-1|TRBD2
TGCGCCAGCAGGACGGAGGGAGGGAAGACCCAGTACTTC
CASRTEGGKTQYF
>NA|TRBJ1-5|TRBV7-6|TRBD1
TGTGCCAGCAGCCAAGGGACAGGGGGCGGGCAGCCCCAGCATTTT
CASSQGTGGGQPQHF
>NA|TRBJ2-5|TRBV7-2|TRBD2
TGTGCCAGCAGCCCATCGGGTAGCGGGGGACCTAAAGAGACCCAGTACTTC
CASSPSGSGGPKETQYF
>once|TRBJ2-7|TRBV7-2|TRBD2
TGTGCCAGCAGCTTTCGGGAGACGGGACTAGCGGATTACGAGCAGTACTTC
CASSFRETGLADYEQYF
>NA|TRBJ1-2|TRBV14|TRBD1
TGTGCCAGCAGCCGCCTAGTGGGACAGGGGCCCCCTGATGGCTACACCTTC
CASSRLVGQGPPDGYTF
>NA|TRBJ1-2|TRBV5-6|TRBD1
TGTGCCAGCACCCGGGGACAGGGGGCGAGGTATGGCTACACCTTC
CASTRGQGARYGYTF
>NA|TRBJ2-1|TRBV7-3|NA
TGTGCCAGCAGCTTAGGGATGGCGGGGAACAATGAGCAGTTCTTC
CASSLGMAGNNEQFF
>NA|TRBJ1-2|TRBV19|TRBD1
TGTGCCAGTATTAGCCGGGGGCAGGGGGAGTCGACTAGCTATGGCTACACCTTC
CASISRGQGESTSYGYTF
>NA|TRBJ2-3|TRBV4-3|NA
TGCGCCAGCAGCCAAGATCAAGGAGTGGCGGGGAACACAGATACGCAGTATTTT
CASSQDQGVAGNTDTQYF
>NA|TRBJ2-1|TRBV3-1/TRBV3-2|TRBD1
TGTGCCAGCAGCCGGACAGGGAACTCCTACAATGAGCAGTTCTTC
CASSRTGNSYNEQFF
>NA|TRBJ2-5|TRBV21-1|NA
TGTGCCAGCAGCAAAGCGTTCGAGGCCCAAGAGACCCAGTACTTC
CASSKAFEAQETQYF
>NA|TRBJ1-5|TRBV6-2/TRBV6-3|NA
TGTGCCAGCAGCCCTGTAAACAGGTTACTGTACAATCAGCCCCAGCATTTT
CASSPVNRLLYNQPQHF
>NA|TRBJ2-7|TRBV28|NA
TGTGCCAGCAGTCCTAGCGTTTTCTACGAGCAGTACTTC
CASSPSVFYEQYF